The 20 T cell receptor beta chains below come from one sample, sequenced in a study of blood T cell repertoires in COVID-19. Sequenced by immunoSEQ multiplex PCR; TCRdb stores in-frame clones only, minus some. The table has about 160,000 clones, approximately 91% seen once. The sequenced sample was peripheral blood. Source of these receptors: a man aged 18 to 30 with acute or convalescent COVID-19.

Turning to this clone: One junction end does not reproduce the germline sequence, and a read error may be involved. This chain links TRBV3-1 (or the pseudogene TRBV3-2) with TRBJ2-1; D unresolved. CDR1 LGHDT and CDR2 YNNKEL come from the germline V gene (reference sequence). The CDR3 is made up of 12 amino acids. The CDR3 reads CASSQDYDEQFF. The CDR3 region has the DNA TGTGCCAGCAGCCAAGACTACGATGAGCAGTTCTTC.

The chain links TRBV30 to TRBJ1-1; D is possibly TRBD1 (6 bases). Deletions cut 4 bases from V and 6 bases from J, with 15 bases between. In germline, CDR1 is GTSNPN, CDR2 SVGIG (reference sequence). The CDR3 loop spans 13 amino acids. The CDR3: CAWNQGRLAEAFF. The CDR3 DNA follows: TGTGCCTGGAACCAGGGGCGGTTGGCTGAAGCTTTCTTT.

V usage is TRBV21-1 and J usage is TRBJ2-1; the table's D call, TRBD1, has no DNA check behind it. TRBV21-1 is an annotated pseudogene. The CDR3 has 14 amino acids. In DNA form, the CDR3 reads TGTGCCATCAGGGGGCCCGTGGTTGAGGATGAGCAGTTCTTC. Translation gives CAIRGPVVEDEQFF.

The V gene is TRBV5-4, the J gene TRBJ1-2; D unresolved. Germline CDR1 and CDR2: SGHNT and YYREEE (reference sequence). There are 13 residues in the CDR3. Trimming left V 0 bases short and J 8 bases short, with 11 bases between. The CDR3 sequence is CASSLVGSEGYTF. The CDR3 DNA follows: TGTGCCAGCAGCTTGGTCGGGTCGGAAGGCTACACCTTC.

The rearrangement links TRBV18 to TRBJ2-3; 9 nucleotides line up with TRBD2. Germline lookup yields CDR1 KGHSH and CDR2 LQKENI. The V and J ends lost 6 bases and 2 bases, in that order; junction bases with no gene match: 6. This CDR3 is built from 15 residues. The DNA of the CDR3 is TGTGCCAGCTCTCCCCGACTAGCGGACACAGATACGCAGTATTTT. This translates into CASSPRLADTDTQYF.

The rearrangement uses TRBV27 and TRBJ2-1, with 8 bases identical to TRBD2. The V segment lost 4 bases and the J segment 5 bases; nucleotides outside the gene matches: 7. The CDR3 is 15 amino acids. Germline CDR1 is MNHEY and CDR2 is SMNVEV (reference sequence). The CDR3 region has the DNA TGTGCCAGCAGTTCCGCCAGCGGGGGCCACAATGAGCAGTTCTTC. Translating gives CASSSASGGHNEQFF.

The J gene is TRBJ2-3, the V gene TRBV3-1 (or the pseudogene TRBV3-2); D call uncertain. The ends were cut back, 4 bases at V and 6 bases at J, with 8 bases in the middle. CDR3 size: 12 residues. Per the germline V gene, CDR1 is LGHDT and CDR2 is YNNKEL (reference sequence). Here the CDR3 DNA reads TGTGCCAGCAGCCTCCGCAGGGATACGCAGTATTTT. Amino acid sequence: CASSLRRDTQYF.

V and J are TRBV27 and TRBJ2-1; 15 bases line up with TRBD2. This CDR3 has 18 amino acids. From germline, CDR1 is MNHEY and CDR2 SMNVEV (reference sequence). Trimming cost V 5 bases and J 4 bases; bases outside gene matches: 9. The CDR3 loop reads CASSTGLAGGLWYNEQFF. The DNA of the CDR3 is TGTGCCAGCAGTACAGGACTAGCGGGAGGGCTGTGGTACAATGAGCAGTTCTTC.

The V gene is TRBV3-1 (or the pseudogene TRBV3-2), the J gene TRBJ1-3, with a weak D call TRBD1 (5 bases). Trimming shortened V by 4 bases and J by 2 bases, and 18 bases separated the two germline ends. The CDR3 has 17 residues. The V gene's germline CDR1 is LGHDT and CDR2 YNNKEL (reference sequence). CDR3 in amino acids: CASSLYWAGVTGNTIYF. In DNA form, the CDR3 reads TGTGCCAGCAGCCTCTACTGGGCGGGGGTGACTGGAAACACCATATATTTT.

V usage is TRBV28 and J usage is TRBJ2-7; TRBD2 is a possible D gene (6 bases). The CDR3 contains 15 residues. V was pared by 2 bases and J by 5 bases, with 16 bases between. Germline CDR1 MDHEN, CDR2 SYDVKM. The CDR3 here is CASSLSWKGRNEQYF. The CDR3 DNA sequence: TGTGCCAGCAGTTTAAGTTGGAAGGGGAGGAACGAGCAGTACTTC.

The chain has TRBV25-1 and TRBJ1-2; D is undetermined. Germline V lookup: CDR1 MGHDK, CDR2 SYGVNS. V was cut by 1 base and J by 3 bases, with 12 bases left in between. The CDR3 spans 15 residues. In nucleotides, the CDR3 is TGTGCCAGCAGTGAATGGAAAGGGAGGGACTATGGCTACACCTTC. It specifies CASSEWKGRDYGYTF.

V gene TRBV27 combines with J gene TRBJ1-5, with TRBD1 as a possible D gene (5 bases). Trimming cost V 2 bases and J 3 bases, with 11 bases left between them. The CDR3 consists of 15 residues. Germline V gene data show CDR1 as MNHEY and CDR2 as SMNVEV (reference sequence). CDR3 protein: CASSLQAGFNQPQHF. DNA of the CDR3: TGTGCCAGCAGTTTACAGGCAGGGTTCAATCAGCCCCAGCATTTT.

The chain uses TRBV11-2 and TRBJ2-3; TRBD2 is a possible D gene (5 bases). This CDR3 has 14 residues. V lost 4 bases, J lost 6 bases, and 14 bases lay in between. CDR1 and CDR2 (germline): SGHAT, FQNNGV. In DNA, the CDR3 is TGTGCCAGCAGCTCGTCAGGCGGGCTGGATACGCAGTATTTT. This encodes CASSSSGGLDTQYF.

The DNA for the CDR3 is TGCAGCGTTGTCAAACAGATGAACACTGAAGCTTTCTTT. It is translated as CSVVKQMNTEAFF. The chain joins TRBV29-1 to TRBJ1-1; D remains ambiguous. The CDR3 extends over 13 amino acids. V gave up 4 bases and J gave up 0 bases, with 9 bases separating them. Germline V CDR1 and CDR2: SQVTM, ANQGSEA.

The rearrangement joins TRBV5-1 to TRBJ2-5; 8 bases align to TRBD2. V shed 0 bases and J 5 bases; nucleotides not matched to a gene: 6. The germline V gene encodes CDR1 SGHRS and CDR2 YFSETQ. The CDR3 runs to 15 residues. CDR3 in amino acids: CASSLAVGGGETQYF. The CDR3 nucleotides read TGCGCCAGCAGCTTGGCCGTCGGCGGGGGGGAGACCCAGTACTTC.

This chain joins TRBV29-1 and TRBJ1-2; 8 bases fit TRBD1. Per the germline V gene, CDR1 is SQVTM and CDR2 is ANQGSEA. V was pared by 3 bases and J by 5 bases, with 5 bases of the junction left unmatched. The CDR3 contains 13 residues. CDR3 DNA sequence: TGCAGCGTTGACGCAGGGGGCGAGTATGGCTACACCTTC. Translating gives CSVDAGGEYGYTF.

The genes are TRBV27 and TRBJ1-1, with D perhaps matching TRBD1 (5 bases). With 5 bases removed from V and 7 bases from J, the gap between germline ends came to 23 bases. Germline CDR1 MNHEY, CDR2 SMNVEV (reference sequence). This CDR3 contains 16 residues. CDR3 amino acids: CASSITRVGRGFEAFF. CDR3 sequence (DNA): TGTGCCAGCAGTATTACGAGGGTAGGGAGGGGTTTTGAAGCTTTCTTT.

J is TRBJ2-6 and V is TRBV5-1, with a tentative D call TRBD1 (5 bases). Trimming stripped 0 bases from V and 1 base from J, with 8 bases between. CDR1 SGHRS and CDR2 YFSETQ come from the germline V gene. The CDR3 has 16 amino acids. CDR3 in DNA: TGCGCCAGCAGCTTGGTAAGGGGTTCTGGGGCCAACGTCCTGACTTTC. Translating gives CASSLVRGSGANVLTF.

This chain connects TRBV7-8 to TRBJ1-1; 7 bases are a match to TRBD1. This CDR3 has 14 residues. Germline CDR1 reads SGHVS; CDR2 reads FQNEAQ. The V gene end was trimmed by 5 bases and the J gene end by 1 base; junction bases not matched to a gene: 4. The CDR3 sequence: CASSRRTGNTEAFF. The CDR3 coding sequence is TGTGCCAGCAGCCGTCGGACAGGGAACACTGAAGCTTTCTTT.

This clone was recorded once. This chain links TRBV3-1 (or the pseudogene TRBV3-2) with TRBJ1-3, with 7 bases identical to TRBD1. The CDR3 covers 15 residues. Germline values: CDR1 LGHDT, CDR2 YNNKEL (reference sequence). V lost 3 bases, J lost 0 bases, and 2 bases stayed unmatched. The DNA for the CDR3 is TGTGCCAGCAGCCACGGGACAGTCTCTGGAAACACCATATATTTT. Translating gives CASSHGTVSGNTIYF.